This TCR beta chain was sequenced during a study of human T cells and chemical hapten exposure. Across the study: The patients, most of them female, presented with alopecia areata, totalis or universalis.

This clonotype was found a few times. Its antigen remains unidentified. Described time point: pre-sensitization, week 0. The treatment was: therapeutic diphenylcyclopropenone sensitization with weekly scalp DPC. Each patch-test visit's blood sample preceded patch application. Sample donors consisted of patients with alopecia, aged 18 to 70 years, who were suitable for DPC. Findings and limits, study-wide: Patch test score was positively correlated with the counts of TCRs that had expanded at PT1.

TCRdb called the RACE reads again in MiXCR, with one record for every CDR3 protein. The sample yields around 92,000 distinct CDR3 sequences, approximately 11% seen once. The sample was whole blood, taken in connection with sensitization to the hapten diphenylcyclopropenone (DPC). The receptor's source is an older woman with alopecia areata. Some clones in this sample may be carry-over from other donors' samples.

The CDR3 coding sequence is TGTGCCAGCAGCTTAACTGGGTCAGGTACCCAGTACTTC. Residues: CASSLTGSGTQYF. The chain carries TRBV7-3 and TRBJ2-5; D unclear. CDR1 SGHTA and CDR2 FQGTGA come from the germline V gene. V was shortened by 0 bases and J by 8 bases, with 10 bases between the two germline ends. This CDR3 comprises 13 residues.